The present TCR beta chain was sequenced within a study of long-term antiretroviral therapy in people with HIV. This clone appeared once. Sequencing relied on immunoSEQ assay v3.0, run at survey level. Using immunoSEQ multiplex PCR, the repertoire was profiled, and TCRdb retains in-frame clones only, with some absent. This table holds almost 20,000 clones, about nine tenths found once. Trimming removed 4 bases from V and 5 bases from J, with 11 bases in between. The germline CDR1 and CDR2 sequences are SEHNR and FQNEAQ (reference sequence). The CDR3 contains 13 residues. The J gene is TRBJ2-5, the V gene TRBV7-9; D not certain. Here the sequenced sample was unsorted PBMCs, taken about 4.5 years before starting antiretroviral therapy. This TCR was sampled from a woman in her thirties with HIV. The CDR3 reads CASSSHPGETQYF. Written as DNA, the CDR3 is TGTGCCAGCAGCTCCCATCCCGGGGAGACCCAGTACTTC.